What follows are 21 T cell receptor beta chains derived from one specimen sequenced in a study of blood T cell repertoires in COVID-19. Data came from immunoSEQ multiplex PCR; TCRdb stores just in-frame clones and leaves some out. There are a few hundred thousand clones in the sample; almost 85% occur only once, and over 2% lies in the top ten. The specimen was peripheral blood. Receptors originate from a woman in her seventies with COVID-19, enrolled during active disease.

This chain links TRBV7-2 with TRBJ1-4, with 7 bases lining up with TRBD1. The length of the CDR3 is 14 residues. The germline V gene encodes CDR1 SGHTA and CDR2 FQGNSA. Trimming removed 5 bases from V and 5 bases from J; junction bases left unmatched: 5. The CDR3 protein is CASSPGTANEKLFF. CDR3 DNA: TGTGCCAGCAGCCCGGGGACAGCAAATGAAAAACTGTTTTTT.

The chain employs TRBV2 and TRBJ2-1, with D tentatively TRBD2 (6 bases). The CDR3 is 15 residues long. Germline CDR1 and CDR2: SNHLY and FYNNEI. V gave up 6 bases and J gave up 6 bases, with 18 bases separating them. The CDR3 sequence: CASRSGTSSFNEQFF. The CDR3 DNA is TGTGCCAGCAGGTCCGGGACTTCTTCTTTCAATGAGCAGTTCTTC.

The chain carries TRBV18 and TRBJ1-2; D possibly corresponds to TRBD1 (5 bases). Germline loops: CDR1 KGHSH, CDR2 LQKENI. Between the trimmed V and J ends, which lost 2 bases and 4 bases, there was a span of 14 bases. CDR3 length equals 15 residues. The CDR3 sequence: CASSPESDGGYGYTF. CDR3 DNA: TGTGCCAGCTCACCAGAATCGGACGGGGGCTATGGCTACACCTTC.

This chain links TRBV19 with TRBJ2-3; 9 bases fit TRBD2. V shed 7 bases, J shed 0 bases, and the junction held 14 bases outside the gene matches. The CDR3 loop spans 18 amino acids. Germline V gene data show CDR1 as LNHDA and CDR2 as SQIVND (reference sequence). The CDR3 DNA is TGTGCCAGTATCGACCCGGGGAGCGGGGGGCCAAGCACAGATACGCAGTATTTT. This gives the protein CASIDPGSGGPSTDTQYF.

This clone showed up just once. The chain combines TRBV11-2 with TRBJ2-1, with 10 bases identical to TRBD1. Germline V gene data show CDR1 as SGHAT and CDR2 as FQNNGV. With V trimmed by 5 bases and J by 8 bases, 6 bases remained unmatched. This CDR3 is built from 14 residues. The CDR3, as DNA: TGTGCCAGCAGCCGGACAGGGGGACTGCATGAGCAGTTCTTC. It specifies CASSRTGGLHEQFF. The whole variable domain, remainder taken from reference TRBV11-2 and TRBJ2-1, is EAGVAQSPRYKIIEKRQSVAFWCNPISGHATLYWYQQILGQGPKLLIQFQNNGVVDDSQLPKDRFSAERLKGVDSTLKIQPAKLEDSAVYLCASSRTGGLHEQFFGPGTRLTVL.

V gene TRBV11-3 combines with J gene TRBJ1-4, with D uncertain. The CDR3 totals 13 residues. Per germline, CDR1 SGHNT and CDR2 YENEEA. Trimming cost V 1 base and J 6 bases, with 6 bases left between them. CDR3 bases: TGTGCCAGCAGCTTAGCCCGAGATGAAAAACTGTTTTTT. Translation gives CASSLARDEKLFF.

V gene TRBV11-3 combines with J gene TRBJ2-2; 15 positions match TRBD2. There are 16 residues in the CDR3. In germline, CDR1 is SGHNT, CDR2 YENEEA. V trimming: 5 bases; J trimming: 6 bases; junction bases outside the gene matches: 4. DNA for the CDR3: TGTGCCAGCAGCACAGGGACTAGCGGGGGGTCCGGGGAGCTGTTTTTT. The encoded protein is CASSTGTSGGSGELFF.

In this sample, this clone turned up a few times. The chain uses TRBV7-8 and TRBJ1-3; no reliable D call. Trimming took 5 bases from V and 1 from J, leaving 9 bases between them. Per the germline V gene, CDR1 is SGHVS and CDR2 is FQNEAQ. CDR3 length equals 14 residues. CDR3 in DNA: TGTGCCAGCAGCCGAGTTACTTCTGGAAACACCATATATTTT. This gives the protein CASSRVTSGNTIYF.

This clone was observed a single time. The chain recombines TRBV5-5 with TRBJ2-5; 7 nucleotides match TRBD2. V lost 4 bases to trimming and J lost 5 bases; unmatched junction nucleotides: 8. Germline-derived CDR1 and CDR2 are SGHKS and YYEKEE (reference sequence). The CDR3 sequence is 14 residues long. This CDR3 is CASSLLLAVETQYF. In nucleotides, the CDR3 is TGTGCCAGCAGCCTGCTCCTAGCGGTTGAGACCCAGTACTTC.

This sequence joins TRBV7-2 and TRBJ2-5, with 7 bases aligning to TRBD2. The CDR3 spans 16 residues. Germline V gives CDR1 SGHTA, CDR2 FQGNSA. J gave up 1 base and V 1 base, and 6 bases lay outside the gene matches. The chain's CDR3 is CASSLDGGGIQETQYF. The CDR3, as DNA: TGTGCCAGCAGCTTAGATGGGGGGGGAATCCAAGAGACCCAGTACTTC.

The chain employs TRBV24-1 and TRBJ2-7; 7 bases are shared with TRBD1. The ends lost 4 bases at V and 4 bases at J; junction bases unmatched: 0. CDR1 and CDR2 from the germline V gene are KGHDR and SFDVKD. The CDR3 spans 12 residues. The CDR3 bases are TGTGCCACCAGTGAACAGGGGTACGAGCAGTACTTC. Residues: CATSEQGYEQYF.

The DNA of the CDR3 is TGTGCCAGCAGCGTAGTGGTAGGGAGCAACACCGGGGAGCTGTTTTTT. Protein sequence: CASSVVVGSNTGELFF. The chain joins TRBV9 to TRBJ2-2; maybe TRBD2 (5 bases). The CDR3 is made up of 16 amino acids. Trimming stripped 0 bases from V and 2 bases from J, with 11 bases between. The germline CDR1 and CDR2 sequences are SGDLS and YYNGEE.

The V gene is TRBV6-2 or TRBV6-3, the J gene TRBJ1-1; D ambiguous. The germline V gene encodes CDR1 MNHEY and CDR2 SVGEGT. V was cut by 2 bases and J by 6 bases, with 13 bases left in between. This CDR3 comprises 14 residues. The CDR3 spells CASSYDAATAEAFF. The DNA for the CDR3 is TGTGCCAGCAGTTACGATGCGGCCACTGCTGAAGCTTTCTTT.

Only a few counts were recorded for this clone. The genes are TRBV5-1 and TRBJ2-2; D is unresolved. CDR1 is SGHRS, CDR2 YFSETQ, per germline. The CDR3 extends over 13 amino acids. V was clipped by 6 bases and J by 5 bases, with 11 bases between them. The CDR3 region has the DNA TGCGCCAGCAAGGCGGCCGAAACCGGGGAGCTGTTTTTT. Its translation is CASKAAETGELFF.

The chain is built from TRBV5-4 and TRBJ2-1; TRBD2 matches at 12 bases. Germline V gene data show CDR1 as SGHNT and CDR2 as YYREEE (reference sequence). The length of the CDR3 is 18 residues. The ends lost 4 bases at V and 0 bases at J; junction bases unmatched: 8. The CDR3: CASSRGLAGLGSYNEQFF. CDR3 bases: TGTGCCAGCAGCCGCGGACTAGCGGGGTTGGGCTCCTACAATGAGCAGTTCTTC.

The chain employs TRBV18 and TRBJ1-1; 9 bases are shared with TRBD1. This CDR3 region has 18 residues. J gave up 3 bases and V 4 bases, and 15 bases lay outside the gene matches. Germline assignment: CDR1 KGHSH and CDR2 LQKENI. The CDR3 coding sequence is TGTGCCAGCTCACGATCCGGGACAGGGAGATTAGGAGACACTGAAGCTTTCTTT. Translating gives CASSRSGTGRLGDTEAFF. Full variable domain (rest looked up from reference TRBV18 and TRBJ1-1): NAGVMQNPRHLVRRRGQEARLRCSPMKGHSHVYWYRQLPEEGLKFMVYLQKENIIDESGMPKERFSAEFPKEGPSILRIQQVVRGDSAAYFCASSRSGTGRLGDTEAFFGQGTRLTVV.

The chain couples TRBV13 to TRBJ2-5; 8 nucleotides match TRBD2. The CDR3 is made up of 19 amino acids. The germline gives CDR1 PRHDT, CDR2 FYEKMQ (reference sequence). Trimming took 2 bases from V and 3 from J; bases not matched to a gene: 17. CDR3 amino acids: CASSLRRVNGGAVEETQYF. CDR3 DNA sequence: TGTGCCAGCAGCTTACGGAGGGTTAACGGGGGGGCAGTGGAAGAGACCCAGTACTTC.

This clone was counted between two and nine times. This sequence joins TRBV6-5 and TRBJ2-1, with 8 bases aligning to TRBD2. CDR3 size: 13 residues. CDR1 is MNHEY, CDR2 SVGAGI, per germline. After removal of 5 bases from V and 4 bases from J, the junction contained 1 base not matched to a gene. The CDR3 bases are TGTGCCAGCAGTAGCGGGAGTTACAATGAGCAGTTCTTC. Its translation is CASSSGSYNEQFF.

This chain connects TRBV7-9 to TRBJ1-5; tentatively, D is TRBD1 (5 bases). CDR1 SEHNR and CDR2 FQNEAQ come from the germline V gene (reference sequence). V was trimmed by 3 bases and J by 6 bases, leaving 12 bases between them. This CDR3 contains 14 residues. CDR3 residues: CASSLSGIFQPQHF. The CDR3 DNA sequence: TGTGCCAGCAGCTTGTCAGGGATTTTTCAGCCCCAGCATTTT.

V usage is TRBV4-3 and J usage is TRBJ1-3; D is uncertain. The CDR3 has 17 amino acids. Germline V gene lookup returns CDR1 LGHNA and CDR2 YSLEER. V was shortened by 1 base and J by 0 bases, with 13 bases between the two germline ends. CDR3 DNA: TGCGCCAGCAGCCAAGCAGCGTCGGGTAACTCTGGAAACACCATATATTTT. This gives the protein CASSQAASGNSGNTIYF.

CDR3 nucleotides: TGTGCCAGCAGCTCCCGAGGACGGGGGAGCCTGACTGAAGCTTTCTTT. As protein: CASSSRGRGSLTEAFF. The chain is built from TRBV7-6 and TRBJ1-1, with TRBD1 as a possible D gene (5 bases). Germline V CDR1 and CDR2: SGHVS, FNYEAQ. V was clipped by 4 bases and J by 5 bases, with 20 bases between them. The CDR3 covers 16 residues.